These T cell receptor beta chains were read from a single sample in a study of blood T cell repertoires in COVID-19. The table came from immunoSEQ multiplex PCR; TCRdb's copy has only in-frame clones and leaves some out. The sample lists about 350,000 clones; approximately 89% were seen once. Sequenced input: peripheral blood. Receptor source: a woman between 55 and 75 years old with COVID-19, enrolled during active disease. CDR3s include the opening cysteine and the closing phenylalanine or tryptophan. A D gene is named only where the DNA matches it firmly. A clone size is listed for some rows: how often the clone was seen (once, few, many), or a class if it is expanded.

-	-	TRBJ1-2	TRBV10-2	TGCGCCAGCACCAATCAGGCTAACTATGGCTACACCTTC	CASTNQANYGYTF
-	-	TRBJ2-5	TRBV3-1/TRBV3-2	TGTGCCAGCAGCCCGAACAGGGGGGGCGAGGGGACCCAGTACTTC	CASSPNRGGEGTQYF
-	-	TRBJ2-2	TRBV7-9	TGTGCCAGCAGCTTAGCTAATACGAACACCGGGGAGCTGTTTTTT	CASSLANTNTGELFF
-	-	TRBJ2-3	TRBV3-1/TRBV3-2	TGTGCCAGCAGCCAAGCTGGGCCCCCCCCAGATACGCAGTATTTT	CASSQAGPPPDTQYF
-	-	TRBJ2-1	TRBV4-1	TGCGCCAGCAGCCAAGATCCGCGAGAGCAGTTCTTC	CASSQDPREQFF
once	-	TRBJ2-2	TRBV2	TGTGCCAGCAGTGCTATCAGGGCCCGCGGGGAGCTGTTTTTT	CASSAIRARGELFF
-	TRBD1	TRBJ2-1	TRBV2	TGTGCCAGCAGTGAAGTACAGGGGATGGGTGAGCAGTTCTTC	CASSEVQGMGEQFF
-	TRBD1	TRBJ1-1	TRBV5-1	TGCGCCAGCAGACAGGGGTTGGACACTGAAGCTTTCTTT	CASRQGLDTEAFF
-	-	TRBJ1-5	TRBV19	TGTGCCAGTAGTATAGTCTGGGACCGCACGGGGAGGCAGCCCCAGCATTTT	CASSIVWDRTGRQPQHF
-	TRBD2	TRBJ2-3	TRBV5-4	TGTGCCCCGGGCAGGTGGGGGGGAGATACGCAGTATTTT	CAPGRWGGDTQYF
once	-	TRBJ2-3	TRBV18	TGTGCCAGCTCATCCGACAGGCTTGGGACAGATACGCAGTATTTT	CASSSDRLGTDTQYF
-	TRBD1	TRBJ1-4	TRBV28	TGTGCCAGCCAGGGGGCTTTTAGAAAACTGTTTTTT	CASQGAFRKLFF
-	-	TRBJ2-6	TRBV6-6	TGTGCCAGCAGCCCTGGTTTAGGGGCTGGGGCCAACGTCCTGACTTTC	CASSPGLGAGANVLTF
-	TRBD2	TRBJ2-5	TRBV6-5	TGTGCCAGCAGTATGGGCCGACTAGCGCCAGAGACCCAGTACTTC	CASSMGRLAPETQYF
-	TRBD1	TRBJ1-1	TRBV10-2	TGCGCCAGTGCGGGACAGCGCACTGAAGCTTTCTTT	CASAGQRTEAFF
-	-	TRBJ1-4	TRBV5-1	TGCGCCAGCAGCTCCGGGTCAACTAATGAAAAACTGTTTTTT	CASSSGSTNEKLFF
-	-	TRBJ2-5	TRBV5-6	TGTGCCAGCAGCTTGGCGGCGCCAGGGAATTTTCAAGAGACCCAGTACTTC	CASSLAAPGNFQETQYF
-	-	TRBJ1-5	TRBV7-2	TGTGCCAGCAGCTTATCCCCCTGGGAGGGTCAGCCCCAGCATTTT	CASSLSPWEGQPQHF
-	TRBD2	TRBJ2-7	TRBV4-2	TGTGCCAGCAGCCCGGGACTAGCGGGGGGTCGCCGTACGGACGAGCAGTACTTC	CASSPGLAGGRRTDEQYF
-	-	TRBJ1-1	TRBV18	TGTGCCAGCTCACTCTCTCGGGGGGTTCCTGAAGCTTTCTTT	CASSLSRGVPEAFF
-	-	TRBJ1-4	TRBV18	TGTGCCAGCTCACCAACCGGGTTCCTTAATGAAAAACTGTTTTTT	CASSPTGFLNEKLFF
-	-	TRBJ2-7	TRBV9	TGTGCCAGCAGCGTAGGGGCAGTGCCTCTCTACGAGCAGTACTTC	CASSVGAVPLYEQYF
-	TRBD1	TRBJ1-2	TRBV28	TGTGCCAGCAGTCTGTGGACAGGGGGGAAATCCTATGGCTACACCTTC	CASSLWTGGKSYGYTF
-	-	TRBJ1-2	TRBV5-1	TGCGCCAGCAGCTTGGAAGGAACGGAAATAGGAGGTGGCTACACCTTC	CASSLEGTEIGGGYTF
-	-	TRBJ2-1	TRBV30	TGTGCCTGGAGTGAGGAGTCGAATGAGCAGTTCTTC	CAWSEESNEQFF
-	-	TRBJ1-2	TRBV6-5	TGTGCCAGCAGTTACAGGGTCGTGACAGGCCCGTATGGCTACACCTTC	CASSYRVVTGPYGYTF